The text below deals with one TCR beta chain. No antigen is known for it. The record originates from a study of blood T cells in healthy people across ages. Study findings and constraints: While age rose, TCR beta diversity per million T cells dropped in a roughly linear way.

With 2 bases removed from V and 6 bases from J, the gap between germline ends came to 5 bases. Germline CDR1 MNHEY, CDR2 SVGEGT. The CDR3 extends over 11 amino acids. The second PCR ran about 6 to 12 cycles with a sample-barcoded 5' primer and J-beta primers. Each CDR3 protein is one row after TCRdb ran MiXCR on the 5' RACE reads. The sample includes about 780,000 distinct CDR3 sequences, 20% to 30% seen only once; the top ten take over 2.5%. The same data also contributed to another study, on T cells of mothers and their children. That paper states: In related and unrelated pairs alike, thymic selection shapes TCR recombination output, with inherited differences minor. The study found slightly higher but non-significant overlap in related versus unrelated mother-child pairs.

Sequencing was carried out using blood. The TCR sequence derives from a boy aged 5 to 17 in good health. The chain combines TRBV6-2 or TRBV6-3 with TRBJ2-7; a weak D match, TRBD2 (5 bases). CDR3 amino acids: CASSYLAEQYF. CDR3 DNA sequence: TGTGCCAGCAGTTACCTAGCCGAGCAGTACTTC.